This is a list of T cell receptor beta chains from one sample in a study of OX40 agonist ivuxolimab in advanced cancers. The table came from immunoSEQ multiplex PCR; TCRdb's copy has only in-frame clones and leaves some out. The sample has tens of thousands of clones, around nine tenths seen once. This material consisted of CD4+ or CD8+ T cells sorted from blood, taken in a trial of the OX40 agonist ivuxolimab. These receptors were obtained from an adult with an advanced solid tumor such as melanoma, head and neck, liver or kidney cancer. CDR3s include the opening cysteine and the closing phenylalanine or tryptophan. D genes are given only for firm matches. Size is omitted from some rows. Given values are once, few, many or a class for expanded clones.

v_gene	j_gene	abundance	d_gene	CDR3aa	CDR3nt
TRBV5-1	TRBJ2-7	NA	TRBD1	CASSLRQGLGEQYF	TGCGCCAGCAGCCTACGACAGGGGCTGGGGGAGCAGTACTTC
TRBV23-1	TRBJ2-7	NA	TRBD1	CASSVYRGHYEQYF	TGCGCCAGCAGCGTGTACAGGGGGCACTACGAGCAGTACTTC
TRBV7-3	TRBJ1-2	few	TRBD1	CASSSFRGQGGYTF	TGTGCCAGCAGCTCATTTCGCGGACAGGGGGGCTACACCTTC
TRBV6-1	TRBJ2-7	NA	TRBD1	CASRWDRDYEQYF	TGTGCCAGCAGGTGGGACAGAGACTACGAGCAGTACTTC
TRBV5-1	TRBJ1-1	NA	TRBD1	CASSLLDRGSGDQAFF	TGCGCCAGCAGCTTGCTGGACAGGGGATCAGGGGATCAAGCTTTCTTT
TRBV7-9	TRBJ1-2	NA	TRBD1	CASSRWDSLNGYTF	TGTGCCAGCAGCCGGTGGGACAGTCTGAATGGCTACACCTTC
TRBV18	TRBJ2-5	once	NA	CASSPSEETQYF	TGTGCCAGCTCACCATCAGAAGAGACCCAGTACTTC
TRBV28	TRBJ1-2	NA	NA	CASSSDSRGYGYTF	TGTGCCAGCAGTTCGGACAGTAGGGGCTATGGCTACACCTTC
TRBV15	TRBJ2-5	NA	NA	CATSRDFGSLRETQYF	TGTGCCACCAGCAGAGATTTCGGGAGCCTTCGTGAGACCCAGTACTTC
TRBV4-2	TRBJ2-3	NA	TRBD1	CASSPRQGNTDAQYF	TGTGCCAGCAGCCCACGACAGGGGAACACAGATGCGCAGTATTTT
TRBV28	TRBJ2-1	NA	NA	CASSPVGGRYNEQFF	TGTGCCAGCAGCCCGGTGGGGGGAAGGTACAATGAGCAGTTCTTC
TRBV6-6	TRBJ2-1	NA	TRBD2	CASSREAGLVNEQFF	TGTGCCAGCAGCCGGGAGGCAGGGCTGGTCAATGAGCAGTTCTTC
TRBV6-5	TRBJ2-1	NA	TRBD2	CASKLAGGNEQFF	TGTGCCAGTAAACTAGCGGGAGGGAATGAGCAGTTCTTC
TRBV5-6	TRBJ2-3	NA	NA	CASSFQQDTQYF	TGTGCCAGCAGCTTCCAGCAAGATACGCAGTATTTT
TRBV7-2	TRBJ2-7	NA	TRBD2	CASSLVSTSGDYEQYF	TGTGCCAGCAGCTTAGTTTCGACTAGCGGAGACTACGAGCAGTACTTC
TRBV27	TRBJ2-7	NA	TRBD2	CASSAEGHLAGYEQYF	TGTGCCAGCAGTGCGGAGGGGCACCTAGCGGGGTACGAGCAGTACTTC
TRBV28	TRBJ2-2	NA	NA	CASSNLGELFF	TGTGCCAGCAGTAACTTAGGGGAGCTGTTTTTT
TRBV19	TRBJ2-2	NA	NA	CASSRGGNTGELFF	TGTGCCAGTAGTCGGGGAGGGAACACCGGGGAGCTGTTTTTT
TRBV9	TRBJ1-4	NA	NA	CASSVVDNNEKLFF	TGTGCCAGCAGCGTAGTAGACAATAATGAAAAACTGTTTTTT
TRBV7-8	TRBJ1-4	NA	NA	CASSLGGGRTNEKLFF	TGTGCCAGCAGCTTAGGGGGGGGGAGGACTAATGAAAAACTGTTTTTT
TRBV7-2	TRBJ2-2	NA	NA	CASSLGPSGAVGELFF	TGTGCCAGCAGCTTAGGTCCTAGTGGGGCCGTCGGGGAGCTGTTTTTT